One TCR beta chain is described in this entry. Its antigen is currently unknown. With 2 bases removed from V and 0 bases from J, the gap between germline ends came to 9 bases. Per germline, CDR1 SGHAT and CDR2 FQNNGV. The CDR3 sequence is 15 residues long. This sample is part of a study of metastatic and nonmetastatic thyroid tumors. Among the patients, none had received any treatment before thyroid surgery. Findings and caveats of the study: Patients with malignant thyroid tumors reportedly had significantly higher TCR beta diversity than those with benign nodules, in blood and tumor.

In the original workflow: To classify distant metastasis in papillary thyroid cancer, a model was built from CDR3 differences across clinicopathological groups. TCRdb reanalyzed the PCR reads via MiXCR. The V and J calls and clone size are TCRdb's, not the authors'. The sample has some 21,000 clones, around 30% seen once. Sequenced sample: blood. V gene TRBV11-2 combines with J gene TRBJ2-3; D is uncertain. The origin of this receptor is a female donor with papillary thyroid cancer or a benign thyroid nodule (not recorded which). Some clones in this sample may be carry-over from other donors' samples. The CDR3 sequence is CASSLFSGSTDTQYF. DNA for the CDR3: TGTGCCAGCAGCTTATTTTCCGGGAGCACAGATACGCAGTATTTT.